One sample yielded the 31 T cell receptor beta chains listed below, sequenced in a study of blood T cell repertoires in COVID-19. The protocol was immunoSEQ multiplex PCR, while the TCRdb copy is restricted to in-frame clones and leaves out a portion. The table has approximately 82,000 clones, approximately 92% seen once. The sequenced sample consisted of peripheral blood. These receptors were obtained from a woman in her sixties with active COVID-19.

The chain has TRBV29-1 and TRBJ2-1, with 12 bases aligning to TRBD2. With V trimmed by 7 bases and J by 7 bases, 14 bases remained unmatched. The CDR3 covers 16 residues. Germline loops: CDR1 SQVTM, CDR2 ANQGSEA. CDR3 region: CSAGPERLAGGNEQFF. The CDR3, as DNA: TGCAGCGCCGGACCCGAAAGGCTAGCGGGAGGGAATGAGCAGTTCTTC.

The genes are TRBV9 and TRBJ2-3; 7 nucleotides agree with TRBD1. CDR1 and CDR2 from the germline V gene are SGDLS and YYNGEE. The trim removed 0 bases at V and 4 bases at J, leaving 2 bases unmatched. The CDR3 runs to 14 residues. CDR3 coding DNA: TGTGCCAGCAGCGTAGAGGGACAGTCAGATACGCAGTATTTT. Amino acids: CASSVEGQSDTQYF.

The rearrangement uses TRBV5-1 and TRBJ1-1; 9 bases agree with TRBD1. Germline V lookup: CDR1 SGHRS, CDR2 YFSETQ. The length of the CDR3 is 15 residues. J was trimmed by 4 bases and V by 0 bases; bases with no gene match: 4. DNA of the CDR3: TGCGCCAGCAGCTTGGAGCCGACAGGGGGCACTGAAGCTTTCTTT. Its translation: CASSLEPTGGTEAFF.

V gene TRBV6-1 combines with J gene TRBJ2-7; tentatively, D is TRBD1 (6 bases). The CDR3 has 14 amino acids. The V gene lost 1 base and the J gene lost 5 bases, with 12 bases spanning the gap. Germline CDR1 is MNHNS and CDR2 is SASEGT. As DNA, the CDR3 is TGTGCCAGCAGTGAAGGACAGGTTTCTCACGAGCAGTACTTC. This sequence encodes CASSEGQVSHEQYF.

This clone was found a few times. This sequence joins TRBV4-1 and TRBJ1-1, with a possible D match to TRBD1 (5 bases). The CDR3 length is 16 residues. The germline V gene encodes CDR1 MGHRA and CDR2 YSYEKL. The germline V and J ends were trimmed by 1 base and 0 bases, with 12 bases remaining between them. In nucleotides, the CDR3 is TGCGCCAGCAGCCAAGGTCCCGCAGGGTTGAACACTGAAGCTTTCTTT. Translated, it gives CASSQGPAGLNTEAFF.

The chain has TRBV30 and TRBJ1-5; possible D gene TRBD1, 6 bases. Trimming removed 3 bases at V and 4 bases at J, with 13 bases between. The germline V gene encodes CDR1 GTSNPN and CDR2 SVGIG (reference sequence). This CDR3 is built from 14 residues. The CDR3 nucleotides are TGTGCCTGGAGCGGGCCCACAGGGAATCAGCCCCAGCATTTT. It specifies CAWSGPTGNQPQHF.

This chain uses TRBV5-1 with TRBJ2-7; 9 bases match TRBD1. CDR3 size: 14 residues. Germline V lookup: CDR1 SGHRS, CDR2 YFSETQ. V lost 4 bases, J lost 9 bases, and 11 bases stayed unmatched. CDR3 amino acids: CASSPEGTGPRQYF. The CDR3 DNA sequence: TGCGCCAGCAGCCCGGAGGGGACAGGGCCTCGGCAGTACTTC.

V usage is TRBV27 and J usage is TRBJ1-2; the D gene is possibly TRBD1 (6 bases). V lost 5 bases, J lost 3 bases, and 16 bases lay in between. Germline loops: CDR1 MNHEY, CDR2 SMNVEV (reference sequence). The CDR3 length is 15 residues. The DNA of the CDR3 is TGTGCCAGCAGTGACGGGACACGAGGTGACTATGGCTACACCTTC. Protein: CASSDGTRGDYGYTF.

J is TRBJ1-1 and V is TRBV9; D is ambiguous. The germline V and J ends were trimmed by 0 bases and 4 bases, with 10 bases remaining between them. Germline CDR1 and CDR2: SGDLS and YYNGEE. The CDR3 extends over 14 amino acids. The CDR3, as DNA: TGTGCCAGCAGCGTAGACAGCCTCGGCACTGAAGCTTTCTTT. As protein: CASSVDSLGTEAFF. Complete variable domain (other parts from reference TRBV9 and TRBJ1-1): DSGVTQTPKHLITATGQRVTLRCSPRSGDLSVYWYQQSLDQGLQFLIQYYNGEERAKGNILERFSAQQFPDLHSELNLSSLELGDSALYFCASSVDSLGTEAFFGQGTRLTVV.

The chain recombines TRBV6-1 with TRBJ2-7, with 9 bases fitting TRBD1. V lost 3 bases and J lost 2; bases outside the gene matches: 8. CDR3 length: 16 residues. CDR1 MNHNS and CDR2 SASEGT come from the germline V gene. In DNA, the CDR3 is TGTGCCAGCAGTGATATGGGACAGGGCCGAACCTACGAGCAGTACTTC. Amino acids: CASSDMGQGRTYEQYF.

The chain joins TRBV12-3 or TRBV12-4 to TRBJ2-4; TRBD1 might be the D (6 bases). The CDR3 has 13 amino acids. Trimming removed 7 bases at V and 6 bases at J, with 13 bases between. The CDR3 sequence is CASTHTDRNIQYF. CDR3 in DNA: TGTGCCAGCACCCACACGGACAGAAACATTCAGTACTTC.

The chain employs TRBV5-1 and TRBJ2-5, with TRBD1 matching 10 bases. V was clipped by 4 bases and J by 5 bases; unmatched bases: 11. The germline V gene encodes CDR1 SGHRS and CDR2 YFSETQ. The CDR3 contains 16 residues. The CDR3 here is CASSQLATGGIETQYF. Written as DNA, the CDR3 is TGCGCCAGCAGCCAGCTGGCGACAGGGGGCATTGAGACCCAGTACTTC.

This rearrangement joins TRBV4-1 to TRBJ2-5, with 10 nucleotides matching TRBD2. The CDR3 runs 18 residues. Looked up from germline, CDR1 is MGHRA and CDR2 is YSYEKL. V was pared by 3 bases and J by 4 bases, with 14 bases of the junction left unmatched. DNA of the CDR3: TGCGCCAGCAGCCACCCAAAAGGGCTAGCGGGAGAGGGAGAGACCCAGTACTTC. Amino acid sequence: CASSHPKGLAGEGETQYF.

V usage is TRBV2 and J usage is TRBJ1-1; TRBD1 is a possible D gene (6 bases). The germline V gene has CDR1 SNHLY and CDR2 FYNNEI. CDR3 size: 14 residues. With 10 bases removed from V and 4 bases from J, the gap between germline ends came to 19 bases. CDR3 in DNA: TGTGCCACGAACCGGGACATCGCAATCACTGAAGCTTTCTTT. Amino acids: CATNRDIAITEAFF.

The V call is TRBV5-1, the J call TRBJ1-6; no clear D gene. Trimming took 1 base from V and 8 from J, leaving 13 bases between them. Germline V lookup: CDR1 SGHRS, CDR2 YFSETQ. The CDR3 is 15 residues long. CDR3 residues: CASSLRPGKDSPLHF. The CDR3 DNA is TGCGCCAGCAGCTTGCGTCCGGGTAAGGATTCACCCCTCCACTTT.

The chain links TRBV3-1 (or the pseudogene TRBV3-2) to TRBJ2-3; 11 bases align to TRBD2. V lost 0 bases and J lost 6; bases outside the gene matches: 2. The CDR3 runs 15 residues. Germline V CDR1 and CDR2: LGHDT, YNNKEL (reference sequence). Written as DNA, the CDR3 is TGTGCCAGCAGCCAAGAGGCTAGCGGGGGGGATACGCAGTATTTT. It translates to CASSQEASGGDTQYF.

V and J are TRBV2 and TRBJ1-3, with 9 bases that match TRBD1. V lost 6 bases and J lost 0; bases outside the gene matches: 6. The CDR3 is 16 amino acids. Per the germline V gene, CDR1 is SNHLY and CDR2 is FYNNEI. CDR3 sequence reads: CASRRTGDISGNTIYF. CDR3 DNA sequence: TGTGCCAGCAGGAGGACAGGGGATATCTCTGGAAACACCATATATTTT.

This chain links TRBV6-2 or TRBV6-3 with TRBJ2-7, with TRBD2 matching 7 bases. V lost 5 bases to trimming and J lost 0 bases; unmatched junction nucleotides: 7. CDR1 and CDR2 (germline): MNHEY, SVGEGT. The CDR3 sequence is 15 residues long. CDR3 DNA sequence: TGTGCCAGCAGTGGGGGAGGGCACATCTCCTACGAGCAGTACTTC. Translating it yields CASSGGGHISYEQYF.

The CDR3 sequence: CASRTGMGYTF. The DNA of the CDR3 is TGTGCCAGCAGGACAGGGATGGGCTACACCTTC. The chain recombines TRBV28 with TRBJ1-2; 7 bases map to TRBD1. After removal of 6 bases from V and 8 bases from J, the junction contained 3 bases not matched to a gene. Germline CDR1 reads MDHEN; CDR2 reads SYDVKM. This CDR3 comprises 11 residues.

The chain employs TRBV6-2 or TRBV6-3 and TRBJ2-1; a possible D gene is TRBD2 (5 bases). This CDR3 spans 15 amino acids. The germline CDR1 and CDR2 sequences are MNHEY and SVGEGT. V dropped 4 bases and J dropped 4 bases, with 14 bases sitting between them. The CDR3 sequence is CASSSRSRGYNEQFF. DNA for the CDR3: TGTGCCAGCAGTTCCCGATCACGGGGATACAATGAGCAGTTCTTC.

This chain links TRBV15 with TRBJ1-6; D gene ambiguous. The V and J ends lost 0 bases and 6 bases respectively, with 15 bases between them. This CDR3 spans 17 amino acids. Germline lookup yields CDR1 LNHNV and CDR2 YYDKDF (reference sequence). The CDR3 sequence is CATSRDQGGRPNSPLHF. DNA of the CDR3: TGTGCCACCAGCAGAGATCAAGGCGGGAGACCTAATTCACCCCTCCACTTT.

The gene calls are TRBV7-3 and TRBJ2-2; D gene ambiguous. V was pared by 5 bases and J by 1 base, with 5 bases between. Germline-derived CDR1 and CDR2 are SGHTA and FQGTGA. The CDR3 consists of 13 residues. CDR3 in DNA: TGTGCCAGCAGCCCTAAGAACACCGGGGAGCTGTTTTTT. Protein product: CASSPKNTGELFF.

The DNA for the CDR3 is TGCAGCGTAGGACTGACCTCGGGTTACAATGAGCAGTTCTTC. Encoded protein: CSVGLTSGYNEQFF. The chain carries TRBV29-1 and TRBJ2-1; D possibly corresponds to TRBD2 (5 bases). CDR1 is SQVTM and CDR2 is ANQGSEA in the germline V gene. V was cut by 6 bases and J by 4 bases, with 16 bases left in between. This CDR3 contains 14 residues.

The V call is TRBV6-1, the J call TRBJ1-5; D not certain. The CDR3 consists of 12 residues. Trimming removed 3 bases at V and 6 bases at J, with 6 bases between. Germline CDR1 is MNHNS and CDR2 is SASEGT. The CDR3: CASSDRRQPQHF. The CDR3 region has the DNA TGTGCCAGCAGTGACAGGCGTCAGCCCCAGCATTTT.

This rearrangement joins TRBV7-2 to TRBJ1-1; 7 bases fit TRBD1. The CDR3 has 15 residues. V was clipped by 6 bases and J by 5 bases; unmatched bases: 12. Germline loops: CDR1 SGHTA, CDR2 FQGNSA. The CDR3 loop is CASRRGQEGVTEAFF. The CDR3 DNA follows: TGTGCCAGCAGGAGAGGACAGGAGGGCGTAACTGAAGCTTTCTTT.

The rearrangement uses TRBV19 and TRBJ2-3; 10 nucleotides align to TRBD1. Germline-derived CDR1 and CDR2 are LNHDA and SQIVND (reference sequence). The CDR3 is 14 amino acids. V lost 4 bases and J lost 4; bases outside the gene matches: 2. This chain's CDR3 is CASSTTGGPDTQYF. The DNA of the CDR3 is TGTGCCAGTAGTACGACAGGGGGCCCAGATACGCAGTATTTT.

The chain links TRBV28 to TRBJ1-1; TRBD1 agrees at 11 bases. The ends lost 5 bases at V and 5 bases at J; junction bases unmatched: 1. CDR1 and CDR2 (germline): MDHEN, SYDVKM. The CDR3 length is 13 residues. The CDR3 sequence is CASSGTGGTEAFF. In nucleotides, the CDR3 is TGTGCCAGCAGTGGGACAGGGGGGACTGAAGCTTTCTTT.

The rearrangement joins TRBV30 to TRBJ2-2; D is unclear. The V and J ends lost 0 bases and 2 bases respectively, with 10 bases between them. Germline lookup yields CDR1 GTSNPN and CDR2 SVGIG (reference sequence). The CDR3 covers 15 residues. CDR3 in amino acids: CAWSVPKSNTGELFF. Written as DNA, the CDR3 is TGTGCCTGGAGTGTACCGAAGAGTAACACCGGGGAGCTGTTTTTT.

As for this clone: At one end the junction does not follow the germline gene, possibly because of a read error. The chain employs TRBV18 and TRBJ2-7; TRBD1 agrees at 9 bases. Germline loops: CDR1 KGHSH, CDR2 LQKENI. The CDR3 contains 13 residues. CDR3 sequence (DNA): TGTGCCAGCTCACCACCCACAGGGGGCAGGGTGCACTTC. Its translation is CASSPPTGGRVHF.

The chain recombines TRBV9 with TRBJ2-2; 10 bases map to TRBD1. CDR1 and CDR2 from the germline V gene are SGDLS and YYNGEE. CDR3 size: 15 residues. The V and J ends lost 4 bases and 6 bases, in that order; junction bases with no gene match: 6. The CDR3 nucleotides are TGTGCCAGCAGCCCCACGGACAGGGGGTCCGGGGAGCTGTTTTTT. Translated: CASSPTDRGSGELFF.

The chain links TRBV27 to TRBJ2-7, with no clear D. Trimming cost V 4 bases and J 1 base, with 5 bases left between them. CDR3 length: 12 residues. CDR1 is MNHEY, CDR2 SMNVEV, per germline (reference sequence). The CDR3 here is CASSSLSYEQYF. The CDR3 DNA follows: TGTGCCAGCAGTTCCCTTTCCTACGAGCAGTACTTC.